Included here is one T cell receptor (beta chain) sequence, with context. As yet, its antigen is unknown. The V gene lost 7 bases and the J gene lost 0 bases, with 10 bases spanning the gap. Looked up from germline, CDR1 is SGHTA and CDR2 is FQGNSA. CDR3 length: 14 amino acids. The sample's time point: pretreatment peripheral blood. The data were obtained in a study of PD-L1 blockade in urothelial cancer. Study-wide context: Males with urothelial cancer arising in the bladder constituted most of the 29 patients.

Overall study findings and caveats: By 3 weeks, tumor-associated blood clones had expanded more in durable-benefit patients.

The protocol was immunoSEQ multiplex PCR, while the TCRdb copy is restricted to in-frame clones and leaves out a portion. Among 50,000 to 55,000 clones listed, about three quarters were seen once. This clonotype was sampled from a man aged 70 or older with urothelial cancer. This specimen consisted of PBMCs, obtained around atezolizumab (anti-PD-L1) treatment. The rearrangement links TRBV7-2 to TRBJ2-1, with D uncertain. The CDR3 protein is CASTLVSSYNEQFF. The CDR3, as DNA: TGTGCCAGCACTCTTGTGAGCTCCTACAATGAGCAGTTCTTC.